Sequencing of this T cell receptor (beta chain) was carried out in a study of shared clonotypes between healthy human individuals. Per the germline V gene, CDR1 is MDHEN and CDR2 is SYDVKM. This CDR3 has 16 residues. V lost 5 bases, J lost 0 bases, and 14 bases lay in between. The table came from immunoSEQ multiplex PCR; TCRdb's copy has only in-frame clones and leaves some out. The table has over 400,000 clones, approximately 81% seen once. Sequencing was carried out using PBMCs. The rearrangement joins TRBV28 to TRBJ1-5; D is uncertain. The clonotype originates from a woman aged 40 to 55 in good health. Some clones in this sample may be carry-over from other donors' samples. The CDR3 coding sequence is TGTGCCAGCAGTCTCACGAGCTCTTATAGCAATCAGCCCCAGCATTTT. Amino acids: CASSLTSSYSNQPQHF. Full variable domain (outside the CDR3, taken from reference TRBV28 and TRBJ1-5): DVKVTQSSRYLVKRTGEKVFLECVQDMDHENMFWYRQDPGLGLRLIYFSYDVKMKEKGDIPEGYSVSREKKERFSLILESASTNQTSMYLCASSLTSSYSNQPQHFGDGTRLSIL.